Sequencing of this T cell receptor beta chain was carried out in a study of beta chain features in type 1 diabetes. Expressed TCRB transcripts were sequenced because the isolated RNA had all been reverse transcribed beforehand. Profiling relied on immunoSEQ multiplex PCR, and the TCRdb table lists in-frame clones only, not all of them. The table lists nearly 250,000 clones, about 70% of them singletons. The CDR3 is 12 residues long. Trimming removed 0 bases from V and 7 bases from J, with 7 bases in between. Looked up from germline, CDR1 is LGHNA and CDR2 is YNFKEQ. Sequencing was carried out using naive CD4+ T cells from blood. This clonotype was sampled from a man younger than 40 in good health. The V call is TRBV4-2, the J call TRBJ2-7; possible D gene TRBD1, 5 bases. The CDR3: CASSQDRQEQYF. The CDR3 DNA sequence: TGTGCCAGCAGCCAAGATAGACAGGAGCAGTACTTC.